This T cell receptor beta chain was sequenced for a study of blood T cell repertoires in COVID-19. Looking at the study overall: Whether acute or convalescent, the COVID-19 samples came from the United States, Italy and Spain. Sample material is recorded as cDNA or gDNA derived from T cells, B-cell-depleted T cells, or PBMCs.

Source study methods: Nucleated cell number was recorded as an estimate derived from reference gene primer amplification. The assay was immunoSEQ multiplex PCR, and TCRdb's table has in-frame clones only and misses some. D and trimming were read from the DNA, whereas the V and J calls and clone size are those reported in that table. Counted here are approximately 15,000 clones, 80% to 90% occurring once; the ten biggest clones make up approximately 3.1%. Looked up from germline, CDR1 is MNHEY and CDR2 is SVGAGI. V lost 0 bases and J 4 bases, leaving 13 bases between the germline ends. The CDR3 sequence is 16 residues long.

V usage is TRBV6-5 and J usage is TRBJ2-1, with D possibly being TRBD1 (6 bases). Material for sequencing was peripheral blood. The TCR originated in a human donor in a cohort sampled during active COVID-19. CDR3 amino acids: CASSYSMQGRYNEQFF. DNA of the CDR3: TGTGCCAGCAGTTACTCGATGCAGGGGCGATACAATGAGCAGTTCTTC.